The 10 T cell receptor beta chains below were found in one sample sequenced in a study of T cells in Graves' hyperthyroidism and ophthalmopathy. Researchers amplified the TCR beta CDR3 regions from RNA transcripts. When the TCR CDR3 underwent first-round RT-PCR, the HTBI primer set was used. TCRdb redid the calling of the multiplex PCR reads with MiXCR, one entry per CDR3 protein. The sample yields around 290,000 distinct CDR3 sequences, over 15% seen once. Sequencing was done on a sample of blood. Every receptor here comes from a woman aged 60 to 75 with Graves' ophthalmopathy.

This clonotype appeared a few times. The gene calls are TRBV7-2 and TRBJ1-5, with TRBD1 matching over 9 bases. The CDR3 runs 13 residues. Germline loops: CDR1 SGHTA, CDR2 FQGNSA. J gave up 6 bases and V 6 bases, and 3 bases lay outside the gene matches. The CDR3 bases are TGTGCCAGCAGTGGGACAGGGTCTCAGCCCCAGCATTTT. Translating gives CASSGTGSQPQHF. The full variable domain, with the rest looked up from reference TRBV7-2 and TRBJ1-5, is GAGVSQSPSNKVTEKGKDVELRCDPISGHTALYWYRQSLGQGLEFLIYFQGNSAPDKSGLPSDRFSAERTGGSVSTLTIQRTQQEDSAVYLCASSGTGSQPQHFGDGTRLSIL.

This clonotype was seen more than once but under ten times. The V and J genes are TRBV5-5 and TRBJ1-1, with D unclear. Deletions cut 1 base from V and 4 bases from J, with 14 bases between. This CDR3 contains 15 residues. The V gene's germline CDR1 is SGHKS and CDR2 YYEKEE (reference sequence). The CDR3 loop reads CASSLSGEQSTEAFF. CDR3 DNA sequence: TGTGCCAGCAGCTTGTCCGGGGAGCAGAGCACTGAAGCTTTCTTT.

This clonotype was counted ten times or more. V gene TRBV5-8 combines with J gene TRBJ2-7; a weak D match, TRBD1 (6 bases). CDR3 length: 13 residues. The germline V gene has CDR1 SGHTS and CDR2 YDEGEE. The V end was cut by 4 bases, the J end by 2 bases, with 10 bases between. The CDR3 DNA reads as TGTGCCAGCAGCATGACAGGTCCCTACGAGCAGTACTTC. This translates into CASSMTGPYEQYF.

This clonotype came up many times. The chain recombines TRBV11-2 with TRBJ2-3; 7 bases agree with TRBD2. The CDR3 is 13 amino acids. CDR1 and CDR2 from the germline V gene are SGHAT and FQNNGV. V dropped 7 bases and J dropped 5; count of bases not matched to a gene: 6. The CDR3 region is CASTPAGVDTQYF. The CDR3 nucleotides read TGTGCCAGCACCCCGGCGGGGGTAGATACGCAGTATTTT.

Only a few counts were recorded for this clonotype. The chain links TRBV19 to TRBJ2-5; TRBD2 aligns across 9 bases. The CDR3 sequence is 15 residues long. Per germline, CDR1 LNHDA and CDR2 SQIVND (reference sequence). Trimming removed 1 base from V and 4 bases from J; junction bases left unmatched: 4. The CDR3 bases are TGTGCCAGTAGTATAGTGCGGGGGGGAGGAGAGACCCAGTACTTC. This gives the protein CASSIVRGGGETQYF.

In this sample, this clonotype turned up once. The chain links TRBV9 to TRBJ1-5; 8 nucleotides match TRBD1. The CDR3 covers 15 residues. Germline lookup yields CDR1 SGDLS and CDR2 YYNGEE. The V and J ends lost 4 bases and 2 bases, in that order; junction bases with no gene match: 5. CDR3 coding DNA: TGTGCCAGCAGCCCAGGGGGCCAAGGCAATCAGCCCCAGCATTTT. It translates to CASSPGGQGNQPQHF.

This clonotype was counted many times. The V gene is TRBV5-1, the J gene TRBJ2-3, with 9 bases that match TRBD1. Germline V gene lookup returns CDR1 SGHRS and CDR2 YFSETQ. This CDR3 is built from 16 residues. Unmatched junction bases numbered 11, after V lost 5 bases and J lost 4 bases. In DNA, the CDR3 is TGCGCCAGCAGAACGGGGTCCGGGACAGGGTCAGATACGCAGTATTTT. This encodes CASRTGSGTGSDTQYF.

The sample holds many counts of this clonotype. V is TRBV2 and J is TRBJ1-2, with TRBD1 as a possible D gene (5 bases). Trimming removed 7 bases at V and 9 bases at J, with 15 bases between. Germline V lookup: CDR1 SNHLY, CDR2 FYNNEI. The CDR3 spans 12 residues. This CDR3 reads CASTEAQGSYTF. The CDR3, as DNA: TGTGCCAGCACCGAGGCCCAGGGAAGCTACACCTTC. Using reference TRBV2 and TRBJ1-2 for the parts outside the CDR3, the full variable domain is EPEVTQTPSHQVTQMGQEVILRCVPISNHLYFYWYRQILGQKVEFLVSFYNNEISEKSEIFDDQFSVERPDGSNFTLKIRSTKLEDSAMYFCASTEAQGSYTFGSGTRLTVV.

This clonotype has ten or more counts. The chain combines TRBV5-1 with TRBJ2-7; D is perhaps TRBD1 or TRBD2 (5 bases each). This CDR3 comprises 15 residues. V lost 0 bases and J lost 5, with 15 bases in between. CDR1 SGHRS and CDR2 YFSETQ come from the germline V gene. CDR3 region: CASSLGGTTTHEQYF. CDR3 DNA: TGCGCCAGCAGCTTGGGAGGGACGACGACCCACGAGCAGTACTTC. Full variable domain (outside the CDR3, taken from reference TRBV5-1 and TRBJ2-7): KAGVTQTPRYLIKTRGQQVTLSCSPISGHRSVSWYQQTPGQGLQFLFEYFSETQRNKGNFPGRFSGRQFSNSRSEMNVSTLELGDSALYLCASSLGGTTTHEQYFGPGTRLTVT.

This clonotype showed up many times. J is TRBJ1-2 and V is TRBV7-8; 8 positions agree with TRBD1. V trimming: 4 bases; J trimming: 4 bases; junction bases outside the gene matches: 5. The CDR3 is 14 residues long. The V gene's germline CDR1 is SGHVS and CDR2 FQNEAQ. CDR3 sequence: CASSSRDRIYGYTF. CDR3 coding DNA: TGTGCCAGCAGCTCAAGGGACAGGATCTATGGCTACACCTTC.